This TCR beta chain is from a study of blood T cell repertoires in COVID-19. Per germline, CDR1 SGHNT and CDR2 YYREEE (reference sequence). V dropped 0 bases and J dropped 7; count of bases not matched to a gene: 9. This CDR3 contains 15 residues. This table comes from immunoSEQ multiplex PCR, and its TCRdb copy is limited to in-frame clones, with some not included. Of more than 250,000 clones listed, approximately 82% are singletons. The chain uses TRBV5-4 and TRBJ1-2, with TRBD1 matching over 7 bases. This TCR derives from a woman between 50 and 59 years old with acute or convalescent COVID-19. Sequencing was done on a sample of peripheral blood. The CDR3 DNA sequence: TGTGCCAGCAGCTTGGGAGGGGGCGTAACCGGTGGCTACACCTTC. This encodes CASSLGGGVTGGYTF.